This entry describes one T cell receptor (beta chain). As yet, its antigen is unknown. The entry originates in a study of T cell responses to AZD1222 COVID-19 vaccine. General study findings and limits: The breadth and depth of Spike-specific TCRs increased once two AZD1222 doses had been given. Females outnumbered males among donors, who were mostly white British; clonal diversity was possibly underestimated. The peak T cell response came first, and repertoires were sampled only after it. Nearly half of spike-specific TCRs reportedly go after variant regions that carry no mutations.

Sequenced by immunoSEQ multiplex PCR; TCRdb stores in-frame clones only, minus some. The sample lists 75,000 to 100,000 clones; approximately 86% were seen once. Germline loops: CDR1 MNHNY, CDR2 SVGAGI (reference sequence). V shed 0 bases, J shed 4 bases, and the junction held 2 bases outside the gene matches. This CDR3 contains 14 residues. The chain uses TRBV6-6 and TRBJ2-5; 7 bases are a match to TRBD1. Sequences were derived from peripheral blood, sampled on day 0 of MenACWY control vaccination. This clonotype originated in an adult in good health. CDR3 region: CASSYSRTGETQYF. The CDR3, as DNA: TGTGCCAGCAGTTACTCGCGGACAGGAGAGACCCAGTACTTC.